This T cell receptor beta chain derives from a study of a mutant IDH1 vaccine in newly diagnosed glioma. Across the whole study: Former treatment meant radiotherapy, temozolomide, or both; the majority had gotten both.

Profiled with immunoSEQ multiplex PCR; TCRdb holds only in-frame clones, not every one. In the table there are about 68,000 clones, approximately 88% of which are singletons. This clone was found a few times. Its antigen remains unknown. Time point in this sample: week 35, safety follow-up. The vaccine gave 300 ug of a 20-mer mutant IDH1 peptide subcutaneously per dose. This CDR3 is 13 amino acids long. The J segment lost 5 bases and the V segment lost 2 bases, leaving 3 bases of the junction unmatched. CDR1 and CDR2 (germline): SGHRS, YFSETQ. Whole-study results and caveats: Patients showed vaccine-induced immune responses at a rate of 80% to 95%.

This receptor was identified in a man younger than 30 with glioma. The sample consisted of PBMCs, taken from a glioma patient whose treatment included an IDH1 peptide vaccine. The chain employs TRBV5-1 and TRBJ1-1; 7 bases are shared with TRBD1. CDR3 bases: TGCGCCAGCAGCTTAGGGGGCTGGACTGAAGCTTTCTTT. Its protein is CASSLGGWTEAFF.